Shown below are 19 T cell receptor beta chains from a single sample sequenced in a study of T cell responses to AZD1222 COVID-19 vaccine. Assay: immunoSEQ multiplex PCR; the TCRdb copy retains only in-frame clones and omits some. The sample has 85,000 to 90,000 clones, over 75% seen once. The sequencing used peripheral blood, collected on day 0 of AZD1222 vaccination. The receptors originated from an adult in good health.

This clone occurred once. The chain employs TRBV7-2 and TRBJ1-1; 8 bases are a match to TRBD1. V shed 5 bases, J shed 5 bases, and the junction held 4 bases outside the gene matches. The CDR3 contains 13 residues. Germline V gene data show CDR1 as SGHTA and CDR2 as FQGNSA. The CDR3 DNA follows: TGTGCCAGCAGCGGACAGGGAGGTACTGAAGCTTTCTTT. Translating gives CASSGQGGTEAFF.

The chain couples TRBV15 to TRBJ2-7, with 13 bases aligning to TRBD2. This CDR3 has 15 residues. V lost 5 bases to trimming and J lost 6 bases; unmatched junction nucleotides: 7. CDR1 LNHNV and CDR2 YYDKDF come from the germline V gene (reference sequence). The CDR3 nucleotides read TGTGCCACCAGCCCCCGGACTAGCGGGAGAGTCGAGCAGTACTTC. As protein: CATSPRTSGRVEQYF.

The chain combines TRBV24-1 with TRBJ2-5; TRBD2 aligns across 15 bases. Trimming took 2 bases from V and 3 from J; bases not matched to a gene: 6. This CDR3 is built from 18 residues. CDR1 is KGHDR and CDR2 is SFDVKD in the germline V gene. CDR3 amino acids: CATSDSGTSGRREETQYF. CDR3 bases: TGTGCCACCAGTGATTCCGGGACTAGCGGGAGGAGGGAAGAGACCCAGTACTTC.

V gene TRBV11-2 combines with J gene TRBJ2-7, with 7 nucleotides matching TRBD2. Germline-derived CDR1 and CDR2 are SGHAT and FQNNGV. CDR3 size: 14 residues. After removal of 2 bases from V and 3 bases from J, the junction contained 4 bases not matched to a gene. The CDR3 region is CASSLFGGIYEQYF. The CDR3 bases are TGTGCCAGCAGCTTATTCGGGGGGATCTACGAGCAGTACTTC.

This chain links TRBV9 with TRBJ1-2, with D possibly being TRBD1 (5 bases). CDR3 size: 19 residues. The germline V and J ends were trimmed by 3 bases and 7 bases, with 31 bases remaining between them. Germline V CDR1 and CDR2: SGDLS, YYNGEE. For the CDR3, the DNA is TGTGCCAGCAGCGCCGTACCACTTATGTCCGGGGCCCTCCGAGGTGGCTACACCTTC. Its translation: CASSAVPLMSGALRGGYTF.

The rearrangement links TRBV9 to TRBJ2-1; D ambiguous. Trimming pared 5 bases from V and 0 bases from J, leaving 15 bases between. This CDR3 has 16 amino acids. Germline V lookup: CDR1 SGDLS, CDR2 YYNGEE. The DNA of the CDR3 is TGTGCCAGCAGTCGTAGAGGAGCCTCCTCCTACAATGAGCAGTTCTTC. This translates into CASSRRGASSYNEQFF.

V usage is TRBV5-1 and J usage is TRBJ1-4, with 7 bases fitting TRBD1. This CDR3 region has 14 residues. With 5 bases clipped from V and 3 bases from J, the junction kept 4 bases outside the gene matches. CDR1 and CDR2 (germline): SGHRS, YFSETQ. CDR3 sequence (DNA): TGCGCCAGCAGTCAAGGGACAGCTAATGAAAAACTGTTTTTT. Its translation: CASSQGTANEKLFF.

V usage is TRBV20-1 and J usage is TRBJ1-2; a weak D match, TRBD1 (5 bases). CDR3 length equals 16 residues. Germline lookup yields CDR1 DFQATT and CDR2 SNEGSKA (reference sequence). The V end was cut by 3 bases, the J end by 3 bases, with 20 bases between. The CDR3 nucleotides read TGCAGTGCTAGTGCCGGGGCCTTAAGAAGGTACTATGGCTACACCTTC. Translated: CSASAGALRRYYGYTF.

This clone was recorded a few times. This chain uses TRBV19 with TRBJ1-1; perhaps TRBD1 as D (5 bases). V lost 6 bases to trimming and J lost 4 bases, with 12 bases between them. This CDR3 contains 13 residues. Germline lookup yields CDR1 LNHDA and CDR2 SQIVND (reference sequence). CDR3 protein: CASSGTAGTEAFF. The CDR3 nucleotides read TGTGCCAGTAGCGGGACCGCGGGCACTGAAGCTTTCTTT.

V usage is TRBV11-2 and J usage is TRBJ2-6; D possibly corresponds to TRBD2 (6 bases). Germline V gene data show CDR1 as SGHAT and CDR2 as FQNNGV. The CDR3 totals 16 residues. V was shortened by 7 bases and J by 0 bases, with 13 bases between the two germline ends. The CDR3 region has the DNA TGTGCCAGCACACCCGCGGGATTCTCTGGGGCCAACGTCCTGACTTTC. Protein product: CASTPAGFSGANVLTF.

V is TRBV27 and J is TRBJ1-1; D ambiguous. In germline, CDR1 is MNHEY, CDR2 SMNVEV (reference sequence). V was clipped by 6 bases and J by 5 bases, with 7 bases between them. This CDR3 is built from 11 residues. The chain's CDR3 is CASRSVTEAFF. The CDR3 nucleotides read TGTGCCAGCAGATCCGTAACTGAAGCTTTCTTT.

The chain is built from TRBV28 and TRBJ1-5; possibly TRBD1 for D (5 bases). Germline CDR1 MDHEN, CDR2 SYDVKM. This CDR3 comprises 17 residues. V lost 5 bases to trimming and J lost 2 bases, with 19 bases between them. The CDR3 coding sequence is TGTGCCAGCAGTACGGTTGGGGGGTTGTCTGGCAATCAGCCCCAGCATTTT. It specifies CASSTVGGLSGNQPQHF.

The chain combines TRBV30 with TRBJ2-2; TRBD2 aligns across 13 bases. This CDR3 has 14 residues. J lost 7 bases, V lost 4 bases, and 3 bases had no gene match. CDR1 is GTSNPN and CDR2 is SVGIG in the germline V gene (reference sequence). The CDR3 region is CAWKGLAGVGELFF. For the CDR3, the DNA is TGTGCCTGGAAAGGACTAGCGGGAGTCGGGGAGCTGTTTTTT.

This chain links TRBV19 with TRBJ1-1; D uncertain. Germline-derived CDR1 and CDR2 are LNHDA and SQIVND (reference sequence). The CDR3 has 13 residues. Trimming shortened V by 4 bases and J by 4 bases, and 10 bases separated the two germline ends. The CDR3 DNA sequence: TGTGCCAGTAGTAGCGCTTCCGGCACTGAAGCTTTCTTT. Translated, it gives CASSSASGTEAFF. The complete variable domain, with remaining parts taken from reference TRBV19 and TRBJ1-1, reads DGGITQSPKYLFRKEGQNVTLSCEQNLNHDAMYWYRQDPGQGLRLIYYSQIVNDFQKGDIAEGYSVSREKKESFPLTVTSAQKNPTAFYLCASSSASGTEAFFGQGTRLTVV.

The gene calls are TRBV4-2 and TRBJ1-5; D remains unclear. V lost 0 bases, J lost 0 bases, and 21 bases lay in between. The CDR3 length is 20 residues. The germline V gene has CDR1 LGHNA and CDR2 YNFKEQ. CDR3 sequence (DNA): TGTGCCAGCAGCCAAGAGGTCCTTGGCGCGCGAAAAGATAGCAATCAGCCCCAGCATTTT. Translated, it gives CASSQEVLGARKDSNQPQHF.

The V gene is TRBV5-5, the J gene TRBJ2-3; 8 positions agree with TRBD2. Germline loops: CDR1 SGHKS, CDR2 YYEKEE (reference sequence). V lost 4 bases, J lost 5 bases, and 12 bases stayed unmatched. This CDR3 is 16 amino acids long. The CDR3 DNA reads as TGTGCCAGCAGCCCAGACACGGGAGGGCAGGGAGATACGCAGTATTTT. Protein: CASSPDTGGQGDTQYF. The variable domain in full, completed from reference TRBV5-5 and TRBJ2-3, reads DAGVTQSPTHLIKTRGQQVTLRCSPISGHKSVSWYQQVLGQGPQFIFQYYEKEERGRGNFPDRFSARQFPNYSSELNVNALLLGDSALYLCASSPDTGGQGDTQYFGPGTRLTVL.

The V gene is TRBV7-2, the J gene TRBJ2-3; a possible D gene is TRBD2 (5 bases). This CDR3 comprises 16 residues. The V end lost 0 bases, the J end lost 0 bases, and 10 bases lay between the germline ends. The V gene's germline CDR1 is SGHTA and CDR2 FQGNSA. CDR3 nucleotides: TGTGCCAGCAGCTTAGCGGCTAGCAGTAGCACAGATACGCAGTATTTT. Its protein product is CASSLAASSSTDTQYF. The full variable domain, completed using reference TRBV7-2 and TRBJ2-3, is GAGVSQSPSNKVTEKGKDVELRCDPISGHTALYWYRQSLGQGLEFLIYFQGNSAPDKSGLPSDRFSAERTGGSVSTLTIQRTQQEDSAVYLCASSLAASSSTDTQYFGPGTRLTVL.

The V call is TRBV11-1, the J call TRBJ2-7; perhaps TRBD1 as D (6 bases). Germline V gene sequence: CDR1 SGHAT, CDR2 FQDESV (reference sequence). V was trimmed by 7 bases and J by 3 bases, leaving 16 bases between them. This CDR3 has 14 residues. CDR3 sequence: CASTMTGLGYEQYF. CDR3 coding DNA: TGTGCCAGCACCATGACAGGTCTGGGCTACGAGCAGTACTTC.

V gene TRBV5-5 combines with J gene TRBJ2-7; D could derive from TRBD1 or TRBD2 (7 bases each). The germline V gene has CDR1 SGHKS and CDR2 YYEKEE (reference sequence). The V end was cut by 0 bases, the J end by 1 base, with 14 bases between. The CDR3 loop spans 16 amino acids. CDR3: CASSLAPQGGSYEQYF. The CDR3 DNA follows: TGTGCCAGCAGCTTGGCCCCCCAGGGGGGGTCCTACGAGCAGTACTTC.